One T cell receptor beta chain is described in this entry. This sample was taken from a study of blood T cell repertoires in COVID-19. Looking at the study overall: T cells, B-cell-depleted T cells, or PBMCs supplied cDNA or gDNA.

Clones were read by immunoSEQ multiplex PCR, and TCRdb kept only the in-frame ones, dropping some. The sample consists of about 59,000 clones, 70% to 75% of them appearing once. Trimming shortened V by 7 bases and J by 1 base, and 13 bases separated the two germline ends. Per the germline V gene, CDR1 is LNHNV and CDR2 is YYDKDF (reference sequence). This CDR3 region has 14 residues. The origin of this receptor is a woman in her seventies with acute or convalescent COVID-19. This chain uses TRBV15 with TRBJ1-1; tentative D call: TRBD1 (5 bases). The sample comprised peripheral blood. CDR3 sequence (DNA): TGTGCCACCAATTTCGGGAGGGGGAACACTGAAGCTTTCTTT. Protein product: CATNFGRGNTEAFF.